Listed below are T cell receptor beta chains from one sample, sequenced in a study of response to subunit inactivated influenza vaccine. A single record per CDR3 protein comes from TCRdb applying MiXCR to the RT-PCR reads. The sample has about half a million distinct CDR3 sequences; approximately 7.7% are singletons. The sequenced sample was PBMCs from blood, obtained about 23 months after vaccination. Every receptor here comes from a man aged 45-69 years who received an inactivated influenza vaccine. Both conserved end residues are part of each CDR3. A D gene is named only where the DNA matches it firmly. Size tells how often a clone was seen (once, few, many) or the class of an expanded clone, and some rows leave it out.

d_call | j_call | clone_size | v_call | cdr3_nt | cdr3_aa
. | TRBJ2-3 | . | TRBV2 | TGTGCCAGCAGTCGACAGGTCGGGGGCACAGATACGCAGTATTTT | CASSRQVGGTDTQYF
. | TRBJ1-2 | . | TRBV6-2/TRBV6-3 | TGTGCCAGCAGACTGCGGGGCTATGGCTACACCTTC | CASRLRGYGYTF
. | TRBJ2-7 | few | TRBV10-3 | TGTGCCATCAGTGAGCGGGTCAGCTCCTACGAGCAGTACTTC | CAISERVSSYEQYF
. | TRBJ1-6 | few | TRBV7-2 | TGTGCCAGCAGCCCTAGCTTCTGGCTAAGTTCACCCCTCCACTTT | CASSPSFWLSSPLHF
TRBD1 | TRBJ1-6 | few | TRBV12-3/TRBV12-4 | TGTGCCAGCAGTCCCCAGACAGGGTCAGGATCACCCCTCCACTTT | CASSPQTGSGSPLHF
TRBD1 | TRBJ2-1 | . | TRBV24-1 | TGTGCCACCGCCCCCGGGACAGGGCCCGGCAATGAGCAGTTCTTC | CATAPGTGPGNEQFF
. | TRBJ2-3 | . | TRBV7-2 | TGTGCCAGCAGCTTAGTTGTGGTCCGTCCAGATACGCAGTATTTT | CASSLVVVRPDTQYF
. | TRBJ2-7 | . | TRBV12-3/TRBV12-4 | TGTGCCAGCACCCCGCAGGCCACACTATCCTACGAGCAGTACTTC | CASTPQATLSYEQYF
. | TRBJ2-2 | few | TRBV6-5 | TGTGCCAGCAGTTACCAAGGCCTGGGCGGGGAGCTGTTTTTT | CASSYQGLGGELFF
. | TRBJ1-6 | . | TRBV4-1 | TGCGCCAGCAGCCAAGAACCGCAGATGAGCTCCTATAATTCACCCCTCCACTTT | CASSQEPQMSSYNSPLHF
. | TRBJ2-3 | few | TRBV12-3/TRBV12-4 | TGTGCCAGCAGTTCCTTCGGGGGCCAGGATACGCAGTATTTT | CASSSFGGQDTQYF
TRBD1 | TRBJ2-1 | many | TRBV4-2 | TGTGCCAGCAGCCAAGATAGAGGGACAGGGGGCAGTGAGCAGTTCTTC | CASSQDRGTGGSEQFF
TRBD1 | TRBJ1-2 | . | TRBV7-9 | TGTGCCAGCAGCTTGGGGACAGCCGCTAACTATGGCTACACCTTC | CASSLGTAANYGYTF
. | TRBJ1-5 | once | TRBV4-3 | TGCGCCAGCAGCCAAGAAATAAGTCAGCCCCAGCATTTT | CASSQEISQPQHF
TRBD1 | TRBJ1-1 | few | TRBV29-1 | TGCAGCGTCTTGACAGGGATGGTGAACACTGAAGCTTTCTTT | CSVLTGMVNTEAFF
. | TRBJ2-7 | many | TRBV10-2 | TGCGCCAGCAGTGATTATCTCTCGGGCTACCTTTACGAGCAGTACTTC | CASSDYLSGYLYEQYF
. | TRBJ2-5 | few | TRBV10-3 | TGTGCCATCAGTGATTTAGGGGAGACCCAGTACTTC | CAISDLGETQYF
TRBD1 | TRBJ1-6 | . | TRBV28 | TGTGCCAGCAGAGCGAGACAGGGAGCACCCCTCCACTTT | CASRARQGAPLHF
. | TRBJ2-2 | few | TRBV20-1 | TGCAGTGCTATCATACAGGGAAACACCGGGGAGCTGTTTTTT | CSAIIQGNTGELFF
. | TRBJ2-2 | few | TRBV3-1 | TGTGCCAGCAGCCAAGAATTGACCGGGGAGCTGTTTTTT | CASSQELTGELFF
TRBD1 | TRBJ1-5 | many | TRBV10-3 | TGTGCCATCAGTGGACAGGGTCAGCCCCAGCATTTT | CAISGQGQPQHF
. | TRBJ2-7 | . | TRBV21-1 | TGTGCCAGCAGCAAAGAGCGGGGTAGGGACAGGGTCGAGCAGTACTTC | CASSKERGRDRVEQYF
. | TRBJ2-7 | . | TRBV7-9 | TGTGCCAGCAGCCCAGGGGACATGAACTCCTACGAGCAGTACTTC | CASSPGDMNSYEQYF
. | TRBJ2-1 | many | TRBV19 | TGTGCCAGTAGTGGTAGCGGAGCTTACAATGAGCAGTTCTTC | CASSGSGAYNEQFF
. | TRBJ1-5 | . | TRBV21-1 | TGTGCCAGAGGCAATCAGCCCCAGCATTTT | CARGNQPQHF
. | TRBJ1-1 | . | TRBV18 | TGTGCCAGCTCACCACGATTTCTGAATAATGCCGCCGGGGACACTGAAGCTTTCTTT | CASSPRFLNNAAGDTEAFF
. | TRBJ1-2 | many | TRBV6-5 | TGTGCCAGCAGTTACTCGATGGGGGCGCAAAATGGCTACACCTTC | CASSYSMGAQNGYTF
. | TRBJ1-2 | few | TRBV5-4 | TGTGCCAGCAGCTTCCGGGACTTTAGGGACTATGGCTACACCTTC | CASSFRDFRDYGYTF
. | TRBJ2-3 | . | TRBV12-3/TRBV12-4 | TGTGCCAGCAGTTTAGGTAGAACATGGGATACGCAGTATTTT | CASSLGRTWDTQYF
. | TRBJ2-7 | many | TRBV12-3/TRBV12-4 | TGTGCCAGCAGTTTAGGGGAGATCTACGAGCAGTACTTC | CASSLGEIYEQYF
TRBD2 | TRBJ2-5 | few | TRBV7-2 | TGTGCCAGCAGCTTTAATAGCGGGAGTGGTGAGACCCAGTACTTC | CASSFNSGSGETQYF
TRBD1 | TRBJ2-7 | many | TRBV12-3/TRBV12-4 | TGTGCCAGCAGTTCCCGGACAGGTGCCTACGAGCAGTACTTC | CASSSRTGAYEQYF
. | TRBJ1-6 | . | TRBV2 | TGTGCCAGCACGGCAGGGCGTTCACCCCTCCACTTT | CASTAGRSPLHF
. | TRBJ2-5 | few | TRBV7-8 | TGTGCCAGCAGCCCGCCGTGGGCCTCGAACCAAGAGACCCAGTACTTC | CASSPPWASNQETQYF
TRBD2 | TRBJ2-1 | many | TRBV25-1 | TGTGCCAGCAGTGTTTCCGCCGGGGGGAACAATGAGCAGTTCTTC | CASSVSAGGNNEQFF
. | TRBJ2-3 | few | TRBV24-1 | TGTGCCACCAGTGATTTGGACAACACAGATACGCAGTATTTT | CATSDLDNTDTQYF
TRBD2 | TRBJ2-3 | many | TRBV4-2 | TGTGCCAGCAGCCAAGTGTCCCGCATCCCGGGACTAGCGGGGGGTAGCACAGATACGCAGTATTTT | CASSQVSRIPGLAGGSTDTQYF
. | TRBJ2-4 | many | TRBV28 | TGTGCCAGCAGTTTTGCCCCCCTAGCCAAAAACATTCAGTACTTC | CASSFAPLAKNIQYF
. | TRBJ2-5 | many | TRBV5-1 | TGCGCCAGCAGCCCGCAGAGCCGTCAAGAGACCCAGTACTTC | CASSPQSRQETQYF
TRBD2 | TRBJ2-5 | few | TRBV24-1 | TGTGCCACCAGTGATCCGGGACTAGCGAAAGAGACCCAGTACTTC | CATSDPGLAKETQYF
. | TRBJ1-2 | many | TRBV7-9 | TGTGCCAGCAGCTTAGCGGTAGCTTCCTATGGCTACACCTTC | CASSLAVASYGYTF
. | TRBJ2-1 | . | TRBV6-5 | TGTGCCAGCAGTTTCTCAGGAGGGTCTAGGAGTGGTTTGGATGAGCAGTTCTTC | CASSFSGGSRSGLDEQFF
. | TRBJ1-1 | many | TRBV6-2/TRBV6-3 | TGTGCCAGCAGTTATTTCCGAGGACAACTGAACACTGAAGCTTTCTTT | CASSYFRGQLNTEAFF
TRBD1 | TRBJ2-3 | few | TRBV6-2/TRBV6-3 | TGTGCCAGCAGGCGGACAGGGGGCTTAGATACGCAGTATTTT | CASRRTGGLDTQYF
. | TRBJ2-7 | few | TRBV20-1 | TGCAGTGCTAGCTTGGGTTTCTCCTACGAGCAGTACTTC | CSASLGFSYEQYF
. | TRBJ1-1 | few | TRBV27 | TGTGCCAGCAGTTTATTCAGAAGCACTGAAGCTTTCTTT | CASSLFRSTEAFF
TRBD1 | TRBJ2-7 | few | TRBV15 | TGTGCCACCAGGATGGACAGGTCCTCCTACGAGCAGTACTTC | CATRMDRSSYEQYF